Sequencing of this TCR beta chain was carried out in a study of blood T cell repertoires in COVID-19. In its sample, this clone was seen a few times. Clones were sequenced by immunoSEQ multiplex PCR, and TCRdb holds only the in-frame ones, with some missing. The sample consists of about 90,000 clones, about 82% of them appearing once. CDR1 is SGHTA and CDR2 is FQGNSA in the germline V gene. Trimming cost V 2 bases and J 4 bases, with 6 bases left between them. The CDR3 totals 13 residues. The receptor's source is a woman aged 70-85 years with active or convalescent COVID-19. V is TRBV7-2 and J is TRBJ1-5; D remains unclear. Specimen: peripheral blood. This chain's CDR3 is CASSLQENQPQHF. CDR3 nucleotides: TGTGCCAGCAGCTTACAGGAAAATCAGCCCCAGCATTTT.